This is a list of T cell receptor beta chains from one sample in a study of CD8 T cells in ankylosing spondylitis. TCRdb independently ran MiXCR on the 5' RACE reads; one entry per CDR3 protein. The sample holds some 250,000 distinct CDR3 sequences; about 10% are singletons and the top ten take less than 8%. Sequencing used blood, either unsorted or a sorted T cell fraction (not recorded which). These receptor sequences come from a male donor with ankylosing spondylitis or in good health (not recorded which). Both conserved end residues are part of each CDR3. The D gene is left open where the match is weak. Size values are once, few and many counts, or a class for expanded clones, and some rows have none.

TGCAGCGTTGAAGACTCCAAGCGGAGCACCTACAATGAGCAGTTCTTC	CSVEDSKRSTYNEQFF	16	.	TRBJ2-1	TRBV29-1	many
TGTGCCAGCAGTTTTGACACAGAAAATTCACCCCTCCACTTT	CASSFDTENSPLHF	14	.	TRBJ1-6	TRBV12-3/TRBV12-4	many
TGTGCCAGCAGTTACTCGAGGACAGTAGAGACCCAGTACTTC	CASSYSRTVETQYF	14	.	TRBJ2-5	TRBV6-2/TRBV6-3	many
TGTGCCAGCAGCACTGCTACAGGGGGACGGACAGATACGCAGTATTTT	CASSTATGGRTDTQYF	16	TRBD1	TRBJ2-3	TRBV5-6	many
TGCAGCCCTAGCGGGGATCAAGAGACCCAGTACTTC	CSPSGDQETQYF	12	TRBD2	TRBJ2-5	TRBV20-1	many
TGTGCCAGCAGTTTGGGACAGCTTGAAGCTTTCTTT	CASSLGQLEAFF	12	TRBD1	TRBJ1-1	TRBV12-3/TRBV12-4	many
TGCGCCAGCAGCTTGTTGGTCAGTGCTTACTCTGGGGCCAACGTCCTGACTTTC	CASSLLVSAYSGANVLTF	18	.	TRBJ2-6	TRBV5-1	many
TGCGCCAGCAGCACCCGGGACAGGTCCTACGAGCAGTACTTC	CASSTRDRSYEQYF	14	TRBD1	TRBJ2-7	TRBV5-1	many
TGCAGTGCGTCTAGCGGCGGGTTCTCAGATACGCAGTATTTT	CSASSGGFSDTQYF	14	TRBD2	TRBJ2-3	TRBV20-1	.
TGCGCCAGCAGCCCAGGATTCAGGGCTGATGAAGCTTTCTTT	CASSPGFRADEAFF	14	.	TRBJ1-1	TRBV4-1	.
TGCAGCGTTCCCGTGGCTTTCTTT	CSVPVAFF	8	.	TRBJ1-1	TRBV29-1	many
TGTGCCAGCAGCGTAGGGGAACGCACAGATACGCAGTATTTT	CASSVGERTDTQYF	14	.	TRBJ2-3	TRBV7-2	.
TGCGCCAGCAGCCAAGATCGAATGGACGGGGAGCTGTTTTTT	CASSQDRMDGELFF	14	.	TRBJ2-2	TRBV4-1	.
TGTGCCAGCAGTTTATCGGACAGGGTTACTGAAGCTTTCTTT	CASSLSDRVTEAFF	14	TRBD1	TRBJ1-1	TRBV28	many
TGTGCCTGGAGTGTACCAGCGGGAGGGCAGGTGGATGAGCAGTTCTTC	CAWSVPAGGQVDEQFF	16	TRBD2	TRBJ2-1	TRBV30	few
TGTGCCAGCAGCCAATCGATGGGACTAGCGCTAGACAATGAGCAGTTCTTC	CASSQSMGLALDNEQFF	17	TRBD2	TRBJ2-1	TRBV16	.
TGTGCCAGTAGTCTACAGGGGTCTTTGTACTACAATGAGCAGTTCTTC	CASSLQGSLYYNEQFF	16	TRBD1	TRBJ2-1	TRBV19	many
TGTGCCAGCAGCGTACTACCGACAGGGTTCGGATCACCCCTCCACTTT	CASSVLPTGFGSPLHF	16	TRBD1	TRBJ1-6	TRBV9	many
TGTGCCAGCAGCTTCTCCCGGGACCAAGAGACCCAGTACTTC	CASSFSRDQETQYF	14	.	TRBJ2-5	TRBV7-2	few
TGTGCCAGCAGTGAAGGACTAGCGGGGATTGAGACCCAGTACTTC	CASSEGLAGIETQYF	15	TRBD2	TRBJ2-5	TRBV2	many
TGTGCCAGCAGCCTTGGGACAGGGGGCAAAGAGACCCAGTACTTC	CASSLGTGGKETQYF	15	TRBD1	TRBJ2-5	TRBV7-9	few
TGCAGTGCTAGGAAGGAGGAAGGAAACACCATATATTTT	CSARKEEGNTIYF	13	.	TRBJ1-3	TRBV20-1	many
TGTGCCAGCAGCCCCTGGGGTGGGCAGGGGGCGCCGGATACGCAGTATTTT	CASSPWGGQGAPDTQYF	17	TRBD1	TRBJ2-3	TRBV5-6	many
TGTGCCAGCAGCCAAGGCCCCCTACGTGAGGATGCAGAGACCCAGTACTTC	CASSQGPLREDAETQYF	17	.	TRBJ2-5	TRBV3-1	.
TGTGCCAGCAGCCCCGGACGGGAGACTTACAATGAGCAGTTCTTC	CASSPGRETYNEQFF	15	.	TRBJ2-1	TRBV12-3/TRBV12-4	many
TGTGCCAGCAGCCAGGGTATCATCTACAATGAGCAGTTCTTC	CASSQGIIYNEQFF	14	.	TRBJ2-1	TRBV5-4	few
TGTGCCAGCAGCCAAGACGGGACACTTGAAGCTTTCTTT	CASSQDGTLEAFF	13	.	TRBJ1-1	TRBV3-1	.
TGTGCCAGCAGTAATACAGATACGCAGTATTTT	CASSNTDTQYF	11	.	TRBJ2-3	TRBV2	many
TGCGCCAGCAGCCGGGCCGCGGATCAGCCCCAGCATTTT	CASSRAADQPQHF	13	.	TRBJ1-5	TRBV5-1	many
TGTGCCAGCAGCTTAGATGTGGGCCGTCCCTACAATGAGAGGCAGTTCTTC	CASSLDVGRPYNERQFF	17	.	TRBJ2-1	TRBV11-1	few
TGCGCCAGCAGCGCGTCTGGGGCTAGGCATGGCTACACCTTC	CASSASGARHGYTF	14	.	TRBJ1-2	TRBV5-1	many
TGTGCCAGCAGTCTTGGGGCCCTGAACACTGAAGCTTTCTTT	CASSLGALNTEAFF	14	.	TRBJ1-1	TRBV12-3/TRBV12-4	many
TGTGCCAGCAGTGTCCCCGGGCCCCAGGGGGACGGCTACACCTTC	CASSVPGPQGDGYTF	15	TRBD1	TRBJ1-2	TRBV28	.
TGTGCCAGCAGTTCAGACACTACTAATGAAAAACTGTTTTTT	CASSSDTTNEKLFF	14	.	TRBJ1-4	TRBV27	many
TGTGCCAGCAGTCGTCTCATTACAGGGACCCGACCCAATGAGCAGTTCTTC	CASSRLITGTRPNEQFF	17	.	TRBJ2-1	TRBV27	few
TGTGCCAGCAGTTTGAGCCGTGGGGCCGGCTACAATGAGCAGTTCTTC	CASSLSRGAGYNEQFF	16	.	TRBJ2-1	TRBV12-3/TRBV12-4	many
TGTGCCAGCAGCTTCTCAGGGGGCGCGAGTACTGAAGCTTTCTTT	CASSFSGGASTEAFF	15	TRBD1	TRBJ1-1	TRBV9	few
TGTGCCAGTGGAGTAACAGATACGCAGTATTTT	CASGVTDTQYF	11	.	TRBJ2-3	TRBV12-3/TRBV12-4	many
TGTGCCAGCTCACCCGGCCTTGAAGCTTTCTTT	CASSPGLEAFF	11	.	TRBJ1-1	TRBV18	.
TGCAGTGCCAAGACAGGGGTGGGCACAGATACGCAGTATTTT	CSAKTGVGTDTQYF	14	TRBD1	TRBJ2-3	TRBV20-1	many
TGTGCCACGGGACTAGCGGGGGATACAGATACGCAGTATTTT	CATGLAGDTDTQYF	14	TRBD2	TRBJ2-3	TRBV10-3	many
TGTGCCTGGAGTAGTGGGAGAAACACCGGGGAGCTGTTTTTT	CAWSSGRNTGELFF	14	.	TRBJ2-2	TRBV30	few
TGTGCCAGCAGTCCCTCTCGGGACAGGGTGCCCTACGAGCAGTACTTC	CASSPSRDRVPYEQYF	16	TRBD1	TRBJ2-7	TRBV27	.
TGTGCCAGCAGCTTTTCGGGACAGGCTAATGAAAAACTGTTTTTT	CASSFSGQANEKLFF	15	TRBD1	TRBJ1-4	TRBV7-9	few
TGCAGTGCTAAAGGAACGAGCTCCTACGAGCAGTACTTC	CSAKGTSSYEQYF	13	.	TRBJ2-7	TRBV20-1	many
TGTGCCAGCAGCCCCCTGGGGGGGGCGGGAGGGACCCAGTACTTC	CASSPLGGAGGTQYF	15	TRBD2	TRBJ2-5	TRBV12-3/TRBV12-4	.
TGTGCCAGCAGCCTGAACCTAGCGGAACTATCCACAGATACGCAGTATTTT	CASSLNLAELSTDTQYF	17	TRBD2	TRBJ2-3	TRBV3-1	medium-sized
TGCGCCAGCAGTCCTCCTATCATAGCGGGGGGTTTTCACAATGAGCAGTTCTTC	CASSPPIIAGGFHNEQFF	18	TRBD2	TRBJ2-1	TRBV5-1	many
TGCGCCAGCAGCCAACAGGGACTAGCCAAAAACATTCAGTACTTC	CASSQQGLAKNIQYF	15	.	TRBJ2-4	TRBV4-1	many
TGTGCCGGGGGGGGCGGGGCGCTCCAAGAGACCCAGTACTTC	CAGGGGALQETQYF	14	.	TRBJ2-5	TRBV5-4	few
TGCAGTGCTAGCCAGGCTCCGGGCCAGCCCCAGCATTTT	CSASQAPGQPQHF	13	.	TRBJ1-5	TRBV20-1	.
TGTGCCAGCAGATCAGGGGTACTGAACACTGAAGCTTTCTTT	CASRSGVLNTEAFF	14	.	TRBJ1-1	TRBV12-3/TRBV12-4	many
TGTGCCAGCAGCGCGACTAGCGGGATGGGTGAGCAGTACTTC	CASSATSGMGEQYF	14	TRBD2	TRBJ2-7	TRBV9	many
TGTGCCAGCAGTTTGGGATATAGCTACACCTTC	CASSLGYSYTF	11	.	TRBJ1-2	TRBV12-3/TRBV12-4	many